Listed below are T cell receptor beta chains from one sample, sequenced in a study of Tregs in tolerant kidney transplant recipients. Profiled with immunoSEQ multiplex PCR; TCRdb holds only in-frame clones, not every one. The sample has roughly 120,000 clones; about 91% are singletons. Material: CD4+ T cells from blood. Every receptor here comes from a human donor in good health. CDR3s include the opening cysteine and the closing phenylalanine or tryptophan. A D gene is named only where the DNA matches it firmly. Only some rows state a clone size, as once, few, many or a class for expanded clones.

abundance,v_gene,d_gene,len,j_gene,CDR3nt,CDR3aa
NA,TRBV7-3,NA,15,TRBJ1-5,TGTGCCAGCAGCTTGGTAGGATCGAGCAATCAGCCCCAGCATTTT,CASSLVGSSNQPQHF
NA,TRBV7-3,NA,12,TRBJ2-3,TGTGCCAGCAGCCAAAGCACAGATACGCAGTATTTT,CASSQSTDTQYF
once,TRBV5-1,NA,14,TRBJ2-6,TGCGCCAGCAGTTTGAGATCTGGGGCCAACGTCCTGACTTTC,CASSLRSGANVLTF
NA,TRBV7-8,TRBD2,14,TRBJ2-1,TGTGCCAGCAGCGGGAGGGGCCTTTACAATGAGCAGTTCTTC,CASSGRGLYNEQFF
NA,TRBV19,TRBD1,16,TRBJ1-2,TGTGCCAGTAGCAATACGGCTTACAGGGGTTCCGATGGCTACACCTTC,CASSNTAYRGSDGYTF
NA,TRBV5-1,TRBD1,18,TRBJ2-2,TGCGCCAGCAGCTTAAGCTCCGGGACAGGGGGAGTCACCGGGGAGCTGTTTTTT,CASSLSSGTGGVTGELFF
NA,TRBV19,NA,15,TRBJ1-2,TGTGCCAGTGCGCCCGGGCCCCGGGCCCCTTATGGCTACACCTTC,CASAPGPRAPYGYTF
NA,TRBV5-1,NA,18,TRBJ2-5,TGCGCCAGCAGCTTGGGACCGAGCGGAAGGGGCCGGGTCGGTGCCCAGTACTTC,CASSLGPSGRGRVGAQYF
NA,TRBV19,NA,14,TRBJ1-2,TGTGCCAGTAGTATAGATATGGGGAGGAATGGCTACACCTTC,CASSIDMGRNGYTF
NA,TRBV5-1,NA,14,TRBJ1-1,TGCGCCAGCAGCCCACAAGGCTTGAACACTGAAGCTTTCTTT,CASSPQGLNTEAFF
once,TRBV6-1,TRBD2,17,TRBJ2-1,TGTGCCAGCAGTGAAGTGCACGGGAGCGGGAGCTACAATGAGCAGTTCTTC,CASSEVHGSGSYNEQFF
NA,TRBV5-4,NA,15,TRBJ2-3,TGTGCCAGCAGCTTGGGGGGGATTAGCACAGATACGCAGTATTTT,CASSLGGISTDTQYF
NA,TRBV10-3,TRBD1,16,TRBJ1-1,TGTGCCATCAGTGGGGGGACAGGAACCGTGAACACTGAAGCTTTCTTT,CAISGGTGTVNTEAFF
NA,TRBV19,NA,14,TRBJ2-3,TGTGCCAGTAGTGCCCTGTACAGGGCAGATACGCAGTATTTT,CASSALYRADTQYF
NA,TRBV11-3,TRBD2,15,TRBJ2-1,TGTGCCAGCAGCTGGCGGGGGGCAGGTGGTAATGAGCAGTTCTTC,CASSWRGAGGNEQFF
NA,TRBV6-5,NA,12,TRBJ1-2,TGTGCCAGCAAAAAGGGCACGTATGGCTACACCTTC,CASKKGTYGYTF
NA,TRBV11-1,TRBD1,12,TRBJ1-2,TGTGCCAGCAGCGGACAGGGTTGGACTCCCACCTTC,CASSGQGWTPTF
NA,TRBV9,TRBD1,15,TRBJ1-2,TGTGCCAGCAGCGCAACGACAGGGTTAGACTATGGCTACACCTTC,CASSATTGLDYGYTF
NA,TRBV13,NA,14,TRBJ1-2,TGTGCCAGCAGCCCCTACCTTGGGCCCTATGGCTACACCTTC,CASSPYLGPYGYTF
NA,TRBV10-3,TRBD1,15,TRBJ1-5,TGTGCCATCAGTGCCCGGGACAGGGGGCTTCAGCCCCAGCATTTT,CAISARDRGLQPQHF
NA,TRBV7-3,NA,15,TRBJ2-5,TGTGCCAGCAGCTTAAGGGCTAGCCTACAAGAGACCCAGTACTTC,CASSLRASLQETQYF
NA,TRBV27,NA,13,TRBJ2-7,TGTGCCAACACAAAAGTAGGGGTTAAAGAGCAGTACTTC,CANTKVGVKEQYF
NA,TRBV13,NA,14,TRBJ1-6,TGTGCCAGCAGCTTACCGACAGGTCCTTCACCCCTCCACTTT,CASSLPTGPSPLHF
NA,TRBV2,TRBD1,14,TRBJ2-2,TGTGCCAGCAAAACACAGGGGGGCGACGGGGAGCTGTTTTTT,CASKTQGGDGELFF
NA,TRBV27,TRBD2,19,TRBJ2-3,TGTGCCAGCAGTTTAATGGGCGGGAATGAGCGGGAGGGCCAGAGTACGCAGTATTTT,CASSLMGGNEREGQSTQYF
NA,TRBV7-9,TRBD1,15,TRBJ1-1,TGTGCCAGCAGCTTAGGGGACAGGCGAGGGACTGAAGCTTTCTTT,CASSLGDRRGTEAFF
NA,TRBV5-4,TRBD1,18,TRBJ1-2,TGTGCCAGCAGCATCAAGTATCAGGGGGCAGGCGCTAACTATGGCTACACCTTC,CASSIKYQGAGANYGYTF
NA,TRBV6-5,NA,14,TRBJ1-2,TGTGCCAGCAGTGGGGGTCCCTTTTTTTATGGCTACACCTTC,CASSGGPFFYGYTF
NA,TRBV5-1,NA,17,TRBJ2-1,TGCGCCAGCAGCTTTCGGCAAGACAGCCAATTAATGAATGAGCAGTTCTTC,CASSFRQDSQLMNEQFF
NA,TRBV7-9,NA,11,TRBJ2-3,TGTGCCAGCAGCTTAACGGGCACGCAGTATTTT,CASSLTGTQYF
NA,TRBV18,NA,13,TRBJ2-3,TGTGCCAGCTCGATCGGCGGAGGAGATACGCAGTATTTT,CASSIGGGDTQYF
NA,TRBV7-6,NA,16,TRBJ1-6,TGTGCCAGCAGCTTAGGAGGTGGAGGCCTGGGTTCACCCCTCCACTTT,CASSLGGGGLGSPLHF
NA,TRBV2,NA,13,TRBJ1-4,TGTGCCAGCACCAGGGCAGTACGTGAAAAACTGTTTTTT,CASTRAVREKLFF
NA,TRBV7-8,TRBD1,16,TRBJ1-1,TGTGCCAGCAGCTTAATAACAGGGGGATCCTTCACTGAAGCTTTCTTT,CASSLITGGSFTEAFF
NA,TRBV5-5,NA,14,TRBJ2-7,TGTGCCAGCAGCTTGGTGGCAGGGTCCTACGAGCAGTACTTC,CASSLVAGSYEQYF
NA,TRBV5-1,NA,15,TRBJ2-1,TGCGCCAGCAGTACAAGCGGGTCGGGTTACAATGAGCAGTTCTTC,CASSTSGSGYNEQFF
NA,TRBV7-2,TRBD2,17,TRBJ2-1,TGTGCCAGCAGCTTAGCGGGGGCGGGACTAGCTAAGAATGAGCAGTTCTTC,CASSLAGAGLAKNEQFF
NA,TRBV30,NA,13,TRBJ1-5,TGTGCCTGGAGTGGGGGGTGGAATCAGCCCCAGCATTTT,CAWSGGWNQPQHF
NA,TRBV7-8,TRBD1,14,TRBJ2-1,TGTGCCAGCAGCTACGGGACAGGGGTCAATGAGCAGTTCTTC,CASSYGTGVNEQFF
NA,TRBV5-1,NA,14,TRBJ2-5,TGCGCCAGCAGCTTGAGGCAGGTCGAAGAGACCCAGTACTTC,CASSLRQVEETQYF
NA,TRBV5-6,NA,13,TRBJ1-2,TGTGCCAGCAGCTTGTGGCACGACCTCAGCTACACCTTC,CASSLWHDLSYTF
NA,TRBV12-5,NA,14,TRBJ1-6,TGTGCTAGTGGTAACGGACAGTCTAATTCACCCCTCCACTTT,CASGNGQSNSPLHF
NA,TRBV7-9,TRBD1,14,TRBJ1-2,TGTGCCAGCAGCTTAGATCTTGAAGGGGGCGGCTACACCTTC,CASSLDLEGGGYTF
NA,TRBV18,NA,14,TRBJ2-7,TGTGCCAGCTCACCCACACCTGTAACCTACGAGCAGTACTTC,CASSPTPVTYEQYF
NA,TRBV5-1,NA,16,TRBJ2-3,TGCGCCAGCAGCTCCCTTTGGGGGGGCATTGCAGATACGCAGTATTTT,CASSSLWGGIADTQYF
NA,TRBV6-5,TRBD1,14,TRBJ1-2,TGTGCCAGCAGTTACTCGGGACAGGGGCTTGGCTACACCTTC,CASSYSGQGLGYTF
NA,TRBV21-1,NA,17,TRBJ2-1,TGTGCCAGCAGCAAACCCTGGCCCTCGGGGAATGGCGATGAGCAGTTCTTC,CASSKPWPSGNGDEQFF
NA,TRBV9,NA,14,TRBJ2-7,TGTGCCAGCAGCGTATCAGAGACCATGTACGAGCAGTACTTC,CASSVSETMYEQYF
NA,TRBV7-9,NA,15,TRBJ1-1,TGTGCCAGCAGCTCCCGGGGAGGGATCAGCACTGAAGCTTTCTTT,CASSSRGGISTEAFF
NA,TRBV5-1,TRBD2,15,TRBJ2-3,TGCGCCAGCAGCTTGGGGAGCGGGATTCAAGATACGCAGTATTTT,CASSLGSGIQDTQYF
NA,TRBV7-2,NA,13,TRBJ1-2,TGTGCCAGCAGCCCGACGGCTAACTATGGCTACACCTTC,CASSPTANYGYTF
NA,TRBV11-2,NA,13,TRBJ2-5,TGTGCCAGCAGCTTAGCTGGGACAGAGACCCAGTACTTC,CASSLAGTETQYF
NA,TRBV2,TRBD1,13,TRBJ1-1,TGTGCCAGCAGTTTGGGACAGGGGGCTGAAGCTTTCTTT,CASSLGQGAEAFF
NA,TRBV5-1,NA,17,TRBJ1-4,TGCGCCAGCAGCTTGGGGACCGTGAGGGGGACTAATGAAAAACTGTTTTTT,CASSLGTVRGTNEKLFF